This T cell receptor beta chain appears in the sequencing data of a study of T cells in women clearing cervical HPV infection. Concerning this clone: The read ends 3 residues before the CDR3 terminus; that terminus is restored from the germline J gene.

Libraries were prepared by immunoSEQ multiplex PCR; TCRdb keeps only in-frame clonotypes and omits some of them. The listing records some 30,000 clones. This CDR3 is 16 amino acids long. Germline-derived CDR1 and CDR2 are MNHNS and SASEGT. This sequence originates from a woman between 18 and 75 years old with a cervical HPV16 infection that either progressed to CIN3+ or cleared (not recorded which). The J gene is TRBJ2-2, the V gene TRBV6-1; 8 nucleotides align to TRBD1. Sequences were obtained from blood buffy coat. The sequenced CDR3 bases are TGTGCCAGCAGTGAAGTGGTTGGACAGGGAGATGAAAAG. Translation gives CASSEVVGQGDEK. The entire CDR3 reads CASSEVVGQGDEKLFF.